This T cell receptor (beta chain) was observed in a study of sequential checkpoint blockade in melanoma. V was shortened by 5 bases and J by 0 bases, with 5 bases between the two germline ends. The germline V gene has CDR1 SGHAT and CDR2 FQNNGV. The CDR3 length is 13 residues. Regarding treatment: randomized to nivolumab then ipilimumab (arm A) or the reverse (arm B). Produced via immunoSEQ multiplex PCR; TCRdb's table is partial and in-frame only. The data show more than 25,000 clones, about 72% seen once. The TCR sequence derives from a human donor with melanoma. The V and J genes are TRBV11-2 and TRBJ1-5; D gene unclear. The starting material was CD8+ T cells sorted from blood (inferred from file names), obtained from a patient given nivolumab and ipilimumab in sequence. The chain's CDR3 is CASSLYSNQPQHF. The CDR3 region has the DNA TGTGCCAGCAGCCTTTATAGCAATCAGCCCCAGCATTTT.